This T cell receptor (beta chain) was found in a study of blood T cell repertoires in COVID-19. Overall study: Spain, Italy and the United States supplied samples that represented acute and convalescent COVID-19.

Using immunoSEQ multiplex PCR, the repertoire was profiled, and TCRdb retains in-frame clones only, with some absent. Here the sample spans fewer than 150,000 clones, approximately 87% being singletons. The CDR3 spans 16 residues. Sequenced material: peripheral blood. The TCR was taken from a man aged 70-80 years who had recovered from COVID-19. The chain recombines TRBV21-1 with TRBJ1-1; the table calls TRBD1, which could not be checked here. TRBV21-1 is marked as a pseudogene. DNA of the CDR3: TGTGCCAGCAGCAACCGGGGACACCACCGAAACACTGAAGCTTTCTTT. Translating gives CASSNRGHHRNTEAFF.